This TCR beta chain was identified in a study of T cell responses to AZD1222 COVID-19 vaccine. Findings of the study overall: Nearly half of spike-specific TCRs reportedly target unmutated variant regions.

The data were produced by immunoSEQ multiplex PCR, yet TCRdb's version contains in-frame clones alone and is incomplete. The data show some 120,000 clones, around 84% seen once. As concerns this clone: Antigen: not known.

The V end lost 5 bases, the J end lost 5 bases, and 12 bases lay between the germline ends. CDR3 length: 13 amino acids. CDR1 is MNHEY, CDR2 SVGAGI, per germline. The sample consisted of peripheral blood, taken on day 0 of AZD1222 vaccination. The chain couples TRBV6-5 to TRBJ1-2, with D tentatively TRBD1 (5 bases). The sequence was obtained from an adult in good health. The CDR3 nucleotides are TGTGCCAGCAGTCCCAGGGATCGGTATGGCTACACCTTC. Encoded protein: CASSPRDRYGYTF.